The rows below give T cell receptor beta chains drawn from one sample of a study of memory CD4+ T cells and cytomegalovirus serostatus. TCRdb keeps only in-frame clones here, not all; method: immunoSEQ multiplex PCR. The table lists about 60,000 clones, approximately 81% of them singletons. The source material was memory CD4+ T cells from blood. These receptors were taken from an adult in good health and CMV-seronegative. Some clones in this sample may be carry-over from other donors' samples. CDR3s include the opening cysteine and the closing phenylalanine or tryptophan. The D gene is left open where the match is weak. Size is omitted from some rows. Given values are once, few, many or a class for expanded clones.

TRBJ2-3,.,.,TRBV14,CASSQRPPDTQYF,TGTGCCAGCAGCCAACGGCCTCCGGATACGCAGTATTTT
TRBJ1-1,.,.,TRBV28,CASSLFSRTPEAFF,TGTGCCAGCAGTTTATTTTCAAGGACCCCTGAAGCTTTCTTT
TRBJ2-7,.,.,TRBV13,CASSRALGRAAGEQYF,TGTGCCAGCAGCCGGGCCTTGGGCAGGGCTGCCGGGGAGCAGTACTTC
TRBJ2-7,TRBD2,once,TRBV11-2,CASSLPGLAAYEQYF,TGTGCCAGCAGCTTACCGGGACTAGCGGCATACGAGCAGTACTTC
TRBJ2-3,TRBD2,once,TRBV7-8,CASSLRSGRAEDTQYF,TGTGCCAGCAGCTTAAGGAGCGGGAGGGCGGAAGATACGCAGTATTTT
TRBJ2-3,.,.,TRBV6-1,CAGRGFADTQYF,TGTGCAGGCCGGGGCTTCGCAGATACGCAGTATTTT
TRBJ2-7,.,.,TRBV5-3,CARSLVPSYEQYF,TGTGCCAGAAGCTTGGTTCCCAGCTACGAGCAGTACTTC
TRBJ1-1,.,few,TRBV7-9,CASSLLGHANTEAFF,TGTGCCAGCAGCTTACTCGGACATGCGAACACTGAAGCTTTCTTT
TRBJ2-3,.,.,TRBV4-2,CASSQDPLGTDTQYF,TGTGCCAGCAGCCAAGACCCACTAGGCACAGATACGCAGTATTTT
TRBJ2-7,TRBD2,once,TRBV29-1,CSVERERYEQYF,TGCAGCGTTGAGCGGGAGAGGTACGAGCAGTACTTC
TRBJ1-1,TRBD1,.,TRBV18,CASSLMTGDTEAFF,TGTGCCAGCTCACTAATGACAGGGGACACTGAAGCTTTCTTT
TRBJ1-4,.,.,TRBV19,CASSMRGEEKLFF,TGTGCCAGTAGTATGAGGGGAGAGGAAAAACTGTTTTTT
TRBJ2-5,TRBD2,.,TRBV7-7,CASSRGLAGAREETQYF,TGTGCTAGCAGCCGGGGACTAGCGGGAGCTCGGGAAGAGACCCAGTACTTC
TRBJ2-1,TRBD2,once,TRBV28,CASSTTAGGQYNEQFF,TGTGCCAGCAGTACGACAGCGGGAGGGCAATACAATGAGCAGTTCTTC
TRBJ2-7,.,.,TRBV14,CASSQDRAAGYYEQYF,TGTGCCAGCAGCCAAGATCGGGCCGCGGGCTACTACGAGCAGTACTTC
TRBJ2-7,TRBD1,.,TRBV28,CASSFHRGLSEQYF,TGTGCCAGCAGTTTCCACAGGGGGCTGTCCGAGCAGTACTTC
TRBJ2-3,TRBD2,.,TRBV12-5,CASGFSGTSGTDTQYF,TGTGCTAGTGGTTTTTCCGGGACTAGCGGCACAGATACGCAGTATTTT
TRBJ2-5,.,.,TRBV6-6,CASQYGTQETQYF,TGTGCCAGCCAGTACGGGACCCAAGAGACCCAGTACTTC
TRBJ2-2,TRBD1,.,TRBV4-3,CASSQGVTGGTGELFF,TGCGCCAGCAGCCAAGGAGTGACAGGGGGCACCGGGGAGCTGTTTTTT
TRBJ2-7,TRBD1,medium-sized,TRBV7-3,CASSSAPGQNYEQYF,TGTGCCAGCAGCTCGGCTCCGGGACAGAATTACGAGCAGTACTTC
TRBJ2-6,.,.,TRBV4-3,CASSPALSSSGANVLTF,TGCGCCAGCAGCCCCGCGCTCAGCAGCTCTGGGGCCAACGTCCTGACTTTC
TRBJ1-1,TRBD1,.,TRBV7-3,CASSSGQLMNTEAFF,TGTGCCAGCAGCTCGGGACAGCTCATGAACACTGAAGCTTTCTTT
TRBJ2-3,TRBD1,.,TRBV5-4,CASSRRQGAADTQYF,TGTGCCAGCAGCCGACGACAGGGGGCAGCAGATACGCAGTATTTT
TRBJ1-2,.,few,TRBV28,CASSFVRKNYGYTF,TGTGCCAGCAGTTTTGTGAGAAAAAACTATGGCTACACCTTC
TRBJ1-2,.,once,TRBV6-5,CASSGRATEGYGYTF,TGTGCCAGCAGTGGTCGGGCCACCGAGGGCTATGGCTACACCTTC
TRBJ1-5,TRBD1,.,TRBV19,CASRLRQGHQPQHF,TGTGCCAGTAGATTAAGACAGGGCCATCAGCCCCAGCATTTT
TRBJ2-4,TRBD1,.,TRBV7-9,CASSLGSTGENIQYF,TGTGCCAGCAGCTTAGGTTCGACAGGGGAAAACATTCAGTACTTC
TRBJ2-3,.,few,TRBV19,CASNPRGGSRTDTQYF,TGTGCCAGTAATCCGAGGGGCGGGTCTCGCACAGATACGCAGTATTTT
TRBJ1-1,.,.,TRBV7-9,CASSLRRGLNTEAFF,TGTGCCAGCAGCTTAAGAAGGGGCCTGAACACTGAAGCTTTCTTT
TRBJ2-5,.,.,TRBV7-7,CASSLGGFQETQYF,TGTGCCAGCAGCTTGGGGGGATTCCAAGAGACCCAGTACTTC
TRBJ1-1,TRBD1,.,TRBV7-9,CASSLARTGGTEAFF,TGTGCCAGCAGCTTAGCCAGGACAGGGGGCACTGAAGCTTTCTTT
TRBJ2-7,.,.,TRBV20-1,CSAKRAYEQYF,TGCAGTGCCAAAAGAGCCTACGAGCAGTACTTC
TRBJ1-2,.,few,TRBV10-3,CAISQTVGFGYTF,TGTGCCATCAGTCAGACAGTGGGCTTTGGCTACACCTTC
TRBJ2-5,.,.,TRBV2,CASSLRYQETQYF,TGTGCCAGCAGTCTCAGGTACCAAGAGACCCAGTACTTC
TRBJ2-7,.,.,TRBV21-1,CASSKSERGTYEQYF,TGTGCCAGCAGCAAATCTGAGAGGGGGACTTACGAGCAGTACTTC
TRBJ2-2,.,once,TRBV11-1,CASSSRDLNGELFF,TGTGCCAGCAGCTCCCGGGACCTAAACGGGGAGCTGTTTTTT
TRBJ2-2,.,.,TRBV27,CASSLRDSNTGELFF,TGTGCCAGCAGTTTAAGGGACTCGAACACCGGGGAGCTGTTTTTT
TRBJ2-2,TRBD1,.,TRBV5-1,CASSFYGLAGGSAGELFF,TGCGCCAGCAGCTTTTACGGGTTGGCAGGGGGCTCGGCCGGGGAGCTGTTTTTT
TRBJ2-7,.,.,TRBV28,CASSPRQEQYF,TGTGCCAGCAGTCCTAGACAAGAGCAGTACTTC
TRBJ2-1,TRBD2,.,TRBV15,CATSLEMGGKGNEQFF,TGTGCCACCAGCTTAGAGATGGGGGGGAAGGGCAATGAGCAGTTCTTC
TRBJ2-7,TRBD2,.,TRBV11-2,CASSRLGLAGSRTYEQYF,TGTGCCAGCAGCCGATTGGGACTAGCGGGTTCGAGGACCTACGAGCAGTACTTC
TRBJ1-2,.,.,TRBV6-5,CASGREGGNYGYTF,TGTGCCAGTGGTAGGGAGGGGGGAAACTATGGCTACACCTTC
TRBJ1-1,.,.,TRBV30,CAWSVKGLNTEAFF,TGTGCCTGGAGTGTAAAGGGGTTGAACACTGAAGCTTTCTTT
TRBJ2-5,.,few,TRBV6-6,CASSYSNREETQYF,TGTGCCAGCAGTTACTCGAATAGGGAGGAGACCCAGTACTTC
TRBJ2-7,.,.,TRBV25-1,CASSEPRGRKAYEQYF,TGTGCCAGCAGTGAGCCCCGGGGACGGAAGGCCTACGAGCAGTACTTC
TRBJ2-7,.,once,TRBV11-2,CASSLAGSYEQYF,TGTGCCAGCAGCTTAGCGGGCAGCTACGAGCAGTACTTC
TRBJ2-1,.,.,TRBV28,CASVIGGVGRLYNEQFF,TGTGCCAGCGTGATAGGGGGGGTGGGTCGCCTTTACAATGAGCAGTTCTTC
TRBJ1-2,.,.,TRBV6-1,CASSEANNYYYGYTF,TGTGCCAGCAGTGAAGCCAACAACTACTACTATGGCTACACCTTC
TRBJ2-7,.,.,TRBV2,CASSVSSYEQYF,TGTGCCAGCAGTGTAAGCTCCTACGAGCAGTACTTC
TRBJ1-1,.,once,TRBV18,CASSPGPNTEAFF,TGTGCCAGCTCACCAGGGCCGAACACTGAAGCTTTCTTT